This T cell receptor (beta chain) came from a study of blood T cell repertoires in COVID-19. The overall study: Acute and convalescent COVID-19 samples came from the United States, Italy and Spain. T cells, B-cell-depleted T cells, or PBMCs supplied cDNA or gDNA.

Methods used by the authors: Reference gene primer amplification in the assay estimated nucleated cell counts. Sequencing used immunoSEQ multiplex PCR; TCRdb keeps in-frame clones, though not all of them. That table furnishes V, J and clone size, whereas the DNA furnished D and trimming. The profile shows tens of thousands of clones, 88% of them singletons. V was cut by 3 bases and J by 2 bases, with 12 bases left in between. The CDR3 covers 14 residues. The germline CDR1 and CDR2 sequences are SGHRS and YFSETQ. The sequence derives from a human donor in a cohort sampled during active COVID-19. What was sequenced was peripheral blood. J is TRBJ2-7 and V is TRBV5-1; D is perhaps TRBD2 (6 bases). The CDR3 DNA sequence: TGCGCCAGCAGCTCGGGAGCGGAAGCCTACGAGCAGTACTTC. This codes for CASSSGAEAYEQYF.